Presented here are 12 T cell receptor beta chains from one specimen sequenced in a study of OX40 agonist ivuxolimab in advanced cancers. Produced via immunoSEQ multiplex PCR; TCRdb's table is partial and in-frame only. This table holds 30,000 to 40,000 clones, roughly nine tenths found once. The material sequenced was CD4+ or CD8+ T cells sorted from blood, taken in a trial of the OX40 agonist ivuxolimab. The source of these receptors is an adult with an advanced solid tumor such as melanoma, head and neck, liver or kidney cancer.

The chain is built from TRBV27 and TRBJ2-7, with 9 bases that match TRBD2. Germline values: CDR1 MNHEY, CDR2 SMNVEV (reference sequence). This CDR3 contains 16 residues. With V trimmed by 4 bases and J by 2 bases, 9 bases remained unmatched. The DNA for the CDR3 is TGTGCCAGCAGTTCACGTAGCGGGGGCCCCACCTACGAGCAGTACTTC. Protein sequence: CASSSRSGGPTYEQYF.

The chain is built from TRBV2 and TRBJ2-7; the D is unclear. Deletions cut 8 bases from V and 7 bases from J, with 9 bases between. CDR1 and CDR2 from the germline V gene are SNHLY and FYNNEI. This CDR3 region has 10 residues. In nucleotides, the CDR3 is TGTGCCAGCGGTCTTTTGGAGCAGTACTTC. Translation: CASGLLEQYF. The variable domain in full, with the rest retrieved from reference TRBV2 and TRBJ2-7, is EPEVTQTPSHQVTQMGQEVILRCVPISNHLYFYWYRQILGQKVEFLVSFYNNEISEKSEIFDDQFSVERPDGSNFTLKIRSTKLEDSAMYFCASGLLEQYFGPGTRLTVT.

The chain is built from TRBV6-1 and TRBJ2-7, with TRBD2 as a possible D gene (7 bases). From germline, CDR1 is MNHNS and CDR2 SASEGT. Trimming cost V 1 base and J 6 bases, with 13 bases left between them. The CDR3 covers 14 residues. CDR3 nucleotides: TGTGCCAGCAGTGAAGATTGGGAGGGGGGCGAGCAGTACTTC. This sequence encodes CASSEDWEGGEQYF.

For this clone: A read error may explain this, as a much larger clone is one base away. This chain uses TRBV5-6 with TRBJ1-1, with D hard to call. Germline V gene data show CDR1 as SGHDT and CDR2 as YYEEEE. This CDR3 is built from 11 residues. V lost 4 bases and J 0 bases, leaving 1 base between the germline ends. The DNA of the CDR3 is TGTGCCAGCAGCATGAACACTGAAGCTTTCTTT. It codes for CASSMNTEAFF.

The genes are TRBV10-1 and TRBJ2-3; tentative D call: TRBD1 (6 bases). The germline gives CDR1 WNHNN, CDR2 SYGVQD (reference sequence). The CDR3 is made up of 15 amino acids. V lost 6 bases to trimming and J lost 0 bases, with 13 bases between them. CDR3 nucleotide sequence: TGCGCCAGCAGCGCCGGGACATTCAGCACAGATACGCAGTATTTT. Residues: CASSAGTFSTDTQYF.

This clone was seen a few times. CDR3 in amino acids: CASSDTGAQPQHF. CDR3 bases: TGTGCCAGCAGCGATACAGGGGCACAGCCCCAGCATTTT. V usage is TRBV9 and J usage is TRBJ1-5, with TRBD1 matching over 7 bases. There are 13 residues in the CDR3. Germline assignment: CDR1 SGDLS and CDR2 YYNGEE. V trimming: 3 bases; J trimming: 7 bases; junction bases outside the gene matches: 4.

The CDR3 here is CSVELAGAISYNEQFF. CDR3 DNA sequence: TGCAGCGTTGAACTAGCGGGGGCCATCTCCTACAATGAGCAGTTCTTC. V is TRBV29-1 and J is TRBJ2-1; 10 bases fit TRBD2. The junction had 4 bases not matched to a gene; V was cut back by 2 bases and J by 0 bases. Germline-derived CDR1 and CDR2 are SQVTM and ANQGSEA. The CDR3 totals 16 residues.

The J gene is TRBJ2-1, the V gene TRBV27; D gene ambiguous. V lost 0 bases and J 0 bases, leaving 6 bases between the germline ends. Per germline, CDR1 MNHEY and CDR2 SMNVEV (reference sequence). The CDR3 is 15 residues long. The CDR3 region has the DNA TGTGCCAGCAGTTTATCGTGGGGCTCCTACAATGAGCAGTTCTTC. Encoded protein: CASSLSWGSYNEQFF.

This chain links TRBV6-5 with TRBJ1-2; a weak D match, TRBD1 (5 bases). Germline V gene sequence: CDR1 MNHEY, CDR2 SVGAGI. The V end lost 2 bases, the J end lost 8 bases, and 18 bases lay between the germline ends. The CDR3 runs to 15 residues. The CDR3 here is CASSYEPQGAQGYTF. The DNA of the CDR3 is TGTGCCAGCAGTTACGAGCCTCAAGGGGCGCAGGGCTACACCTTC.

About this clone: Germline is not matched at one junction end, which may reflect a read error. The gene calls are TRBV29-1 and TRBJ2-3; D gene uncertain. Germline-derived CDR1 and CDR2 are SQVTM and ANQGSEA. CDR3 length: 11 residues. The DNA of the CDR3 is TGCAGCGTGGAAGGCACAGATACGCAGTATTTT. It codes for CSVEGTDTQYF.

The chain links TRBV9 to TRBJ2-2; D could derive from TRBD1 or TRBD2 (6 bases each). The germline gives CDR1 SGDLS, CDR2 YYNGEE. Trimming took off 6 bases at V and 4 bases at J, with 16 bases between the two ends. This CDR3 is 15 amino acids long. The CDR3 bases are TGTGCCAGCACTTACGGGGGCACGGGCACCGGGGAGCTGTTTTTT. Its translation is CASTYGGTGTGELFF.

This rearrangement joins TRBV5-1 to TRBJ2-7; D remains ambiguous. The CDR3 is 14 residues long. Per germline, CDR1 SGHRS and CDR2 YFSETQ. Trimming took 0 bases from V and 4 from J, leaving 11 bases between them. For the CDR3, the DNA is TGCGCCAGCAGCTTGGAAGCAGCTGGGTACGAGCAGTACTTC. Its translation: CASSLEAAGYEQYF.